Shown below are 22 T cell receptor beta chains from a single sample sequenced in a study. TCRdb re-analysed the reads in MiXCR, keeping a single row per CDR3 protein. The sample consists of a few thousand distinct CDR3 sequences, around 8.8% of them appearing once. Input material: CD4+ T cells from peripheral blood. The source of these receptors is a human donor with rheumatoid arthritis.

By proportion, this clonotype is medium-sized. The chain is built from TRBV11-2 and TRBJ1-2, with D unresolved. Germline assignment: CDR1 SGHAT and CDR2 FQNNGV. V shed 1 base and J shed 10 bases, with 16 bases lying between them. This CDR3 region has 14 residues. CDR3 sequence (DNA): TGTGCCAGCAGCTTAGGAACCGCGGGCCTCGCCTACACCTTC. Residues: CASSLGTAGLAYTF.

This clonotype counts as medium-sized (0.01 to 0.1%). The chain links TRBV20-1 to TRBJ2-7; 9 bases are shared with TRBD1. The germline CDR1 and CDR2 sequences are DFQATT and SNEGSKA (reference sequence). The CDR3 runs to 15 residues. V was pared by 3 bases and J by 0 bases, with 6 bases of the junction left unmatched. This chain's CDR3 is CSASGTGGFSYEQYF. The CDR3 nucleotides are TGCAGTGCTAGTGGAACAGGGGGCTTCTCCTACGAGCAGTACTTC.

This clonotype was observed at least ten times. The rearrangement links TRBV7-9 to TRBJ2-1; 9 bases map to TRBD1. The V segment lost 5 bases and the J segment 1 base; nucleotides outside the gene matches: 12. This CDR3 is built from 18 residues. Germline CDR1 is SEHNR and CDR2 is FQNEAQ (reference sequence). The CDR3 protein is CASSPRVVGTGSYNEQFF. Written as DNA, the CDR3 is TGTGCCAGCAGCCCCCGGGTTGTGGGGACAGGGTCCTACAATGAGCAGTTCTTC.

As to this clonotype: One base away lies a much larger clone, so this may be a sequencing read error. CDR3 loop: CASSIGLANTEAFF. The CDR3 coding sequence is TGTGCCAGTAGTATAGGGCTAGCCAACACTGAAGCTTTCTTT. The chain has TRBV19 and TRBJ1-1; D unclear. CDR3 length: 14 residues. V lost 1 base to trimming and J lost 2 bases, with 8 bases between them. Germline V gene data show CDR1 as LNHDA and CDR2 as SQIVND (reference sequence).

In its sample, this clonotype ranks as medium-sized. This rearrangement joins TRBV6-1 to TRBJ2-2; TRBD1 or TRBD2 may be the D gene (6 bases each). The V end lost 1 base, the J end lost 7 bases, and 16 bases lay between the germline ends. The CDR3 loop spans 16 amino acids. CDR1 is MNHNS, CDR2 SASEGT, per germline. The CDR3 here is CASSEVGGGQGGELFF. The CDR3 bases are TGTGCCAGCAGTGAAGTTGGAGGGGGGCAAGGCGGGGAGCTGTTTTTT.

Judged by abundance, this clonotype is medium-sized. The J gene is TRBJ1-2, the V gene TRBV10-3; 8 nucleotides align to TRBD1. This CDR3 is built from 14 residues. V lost 6 bases and J lost 5; bases outside the gene matches: 8. Germline lookup yields CDR1 ENHRY and CDR2 SYGVKD. CDR3 amino acids: CAIRQTGASYGYTF. CDR3 DNA sequence: TGTGCCATCAGGCAGACAGGGGCTTCGTATGGCTACACCTTC.

This clonotype showed up many times. V and J are TRBV29-1 and TRBJ2-3; D is possibly TRBD2 (6 bases). The CDR3 is made up of 16 amino acids. V gave up 3 bases and J gave up 4 bases, with 20 bases separating them. CDR1 is SQVTM and CDR2 is ANQGSEA in the germline V gene. In DNA form, the CDR3 reads TGCAGCGTTGAGGGGGAAGGCGGGAAATGGGCAGATACGCAGTATTTT. Translation: CSVEGEGGKWADTQYF.

This clonotype has only a few counts. The CDR3 DNA is TGTGCCAGCAGCCTTAGCAGGGTGAACACTGAAGCTTTCTTT. It yields the protein CASSLSRVNTEAFF. The chain joins TRBV3-1 to TRBJ1-1, with D possibly matching TRBD1 (5 bases). Germline CDR1 is LGHDT and CDR2 is YNNKEL (reference sequence). The CDR3 totals 14 residues. V was trimmed by 4 bases and J by 0 bases, leaving 9 bases between them.

To note about this clonotype: A much larger clone sits a single nucleotide away, making a read error possible. V gene TRBV7-2 combines with J gene TRBJ2-1; 7 nucleotides line up with TRBD1. The germline V gene encodes CDR1 SGHTA and CDR2 FQGNSA. V lost 3 bases, J lost 0 bases, and 2 bases stayed unmatched. The CDR3 totals 15 residues. Here the CDR3 DNA reads TGTGCCAGCAGCTTCCGGGACAGCTCCTACAATGAGCAGTTCTTC. This gives the protein CASSFRDSSYNEQFF.

This clonotype is labeled medium-sized. Sequence at one end of the junction differs from germline and may be a read error. The chain is built from TRBV11-2 and TRBJ2-7, with 7 positions matching TRBD2. Germline V gene lookup returns CDR1 SGHAT and CDR2 FQNNGV. This CDR3 comprises 14 residues. This CDR3 reads CASSLGASSGLGRF. CDR3 in DNA: TGTGCCAGCAGCTTAGGGGCTTCAAGCGGGCTCGGGAGGTTC.

The table lists this clonotype with many counts. The rearrangement links TRBV2 to TRBJ2-7; 7 nucleotides agree with TRBD1. J lost 3 bases, V lost 8 bases, and 10 bases had no gene match. Per germline, CDR1 SNHLY and CDR2 FYNNEI. The CDR3 runs 14 residues. This chain's CDR3 is CASDIGAGGYEQYF. As DNA, the CDR3 is TGTGCCAGCGATATAGGGGCAGGGGGCTACGAGCAGTACTTC.

By frequency in the sample, this clonotype is medium-sized. The chain has TRBV12-3 or TRBV12-4 and TRBJ1-1; D is unclear. The CDR3 has 12 residues. Trimming took 10 bases from V and 0 from J, leaving 9 bases between them. The CDR3 nucleotides are TGTGCCATCCGGACGGTGAACACTGAAGCTTTCTTT. This translates into CAIRTVNTEAFF.

About this clonotype itself: No conserved phenylalanine or tryptophan is present at the end of the CDR3, so a read error is the likely explanation. The chain has TRBV3-1 and TRBJ2-7; possibly TRBD1 or TRBD2 for D (5 bases each). CDR1 and CDR2 (germline): LGHDT, YNNKEL (reference sequence). Trimming stripped 1 base from V and 1 base from J, with 23 bases between. The CDR3 loop spans 19 amino acids. CDR3 DNA: TGTGCCAGCAGCCAAGCTGGTAGCTGGGGGTCTACGGCTTCCTACGAGCAGTACCTC. It codes for CASSQAGSWGSTASYEQYL.

The table lists this clonotype with a few counts. This chain joins TRBV18 and TRBJ1-6, with D unclear. CDR3 length equals 13 residues. V gave up 2 bases and J gave up 8 bases, with 7 bases separating them. Germline V gene sequence: CDR1 KGHSH, CDR2 LQKENI. The CDR3 sequence is CASSPGSDSPLHF. In DNA form, the CDR3 reads TGTGCCAGCTCACCAGGGTCGGATTCACCCCTCCACTTT.

At least ten counts were recorded for this clonotype. The chain has TRBV14 and TRBJ1-1, with D possibly being TRBD1 (5 bases). CDR1 and CDR2 (germline): SGHDN, FVKESK. The CDR3 totals 17 residues. The V end lost 6 bases, the J end lost 4 bases, and 24 bases lay between the germline ends. CDR3 amino acids: CASSSILGGSIATEAFF. CDR3 sequence (DNA): TGTGCCAGCAGTTCTATTCTGGGGGGGTCGATCGCCACTGAAGCTTTCTTT.

This clonotype was observed many times. The chain joins TRBV5-1 to TRBJ1-1, with 8 bases that match TRBD1. This CDR3 has 14 amino acids. J gave up 8 bases and V 5 bases, and 11 bases lay outside the gene matches. Germline CDR1 reads SGHRS; CDR2 reads YFSETQ. The CDR3 protein is CASSFRDRSLEAFF. The CDR3, as DNA: TGCGCCAGCAGTTTCCGGGACAGGTCTTTGGAAGCTTTCTTT. The whole variable domain, filled in from reference TRBV5-1 and TRBJ1-1, reads KAGVTQTPRYLIKTRGQQVTLSCSPISGHRSVSWYQQTPGQGLQFLFEYFSETQRNKGNFPGRFSGRQFSNSRSEMNVSTLELGDSALYLCASSFRDRSLEAFFGQGTRLTVV.

This clonotype appeared many times. This rearrangement joins TRBV27 to TRBJ2-5, with D possibly matching TRBD1 (6 bases). V was shortened by 6 bases and J by 5 bases, with 19 bases between the two germline ends. The germline V gene encodes CDR1 MNHEY and CDR2 SMNVEV (reference sequence). The CDR3 spans 15 residues. The CDR3 region has the DNA TGTGCCAGCAGCCGCACCAGGGGTCGTGGGGAGACCCAGTACTTC. Its protein product is CASSRTRGRGETQYF.

In this sample, this clonotype is medium-sized. This sequence joins TRBV3-1 and TRBJ2-1, with 10 bases that match TRBD2. V lost 4 bases, J lost 0 bases, and 6 bases stayed unmatched. CDR1 is LGHDT, CDR2 YNNKEL, per germline (reference sequence). This CDR3 has 17 residues. Here the CDR3 DNA reads TGTGCCAGCAGCCCCTCGACTAGCGGGTACTCCTACAATGAGCAGTTCTTC. This encodes CASSPSTSGYSYNEQFF.

This clonotype is classed as medium-sized. Here the CDR3 DNA reads TGTGCCAGCAGCCAAGGAGAGGATACTAGCGGAGAAGAGACCCAGTACTTC. The encoded protein is CASSQGEDTSGEETQYF. This chain uses TRBV3-1 with TRBJ2-5; 8 positions match TRBD2. With V trimmed by 1 base and J by 3 bases, 10 bases remained unmatched. The V gene's germline CDR1 is LGHDT and CDR2 YNNKEL (reference sequence). This CDR3 is built from 17 residues.

The chain has TRBV7-9 and TRBJ2-3, with D maybe TRBD2 (5 bases). The CDR3 extends over 15 amino acids. The V and J ends lost 1 base and 2 bases respectively, with 10 bases between them. From germline, CDR1 is SEHNR and CDR2 FQNEAQ (reference sequence). The CDR3 here is CASSLGESLTDTQYF. CDR3 in DNA: TGTGCCAGCAGCTTAGGGGAGTCCCTCACAGATACGCAGTATTTT.

At least ten counts were recorded for this clonotype. This chain uses TRBV7-2 with TRBJ2-7, with 9 bases fitting TRBD2. CDR3 length equals 16 residues. Germline V gene data show CDR1 as SGHTA and CDR2 as FQGNSA. J lost 3 bases, V lost 5 bases, and 11 bases had no gene match. CDR3 in amino acids: CASSVLPAGGSYEQYF. CDR3 bases: TGTGCCAGCAGCGTCTTACCAGCGGGAGGCAGCTACGAGCAGTACTTC.

By sample share, this clonotype is medium-sized. The CDR3, as DNA: TGTGCCAGTAGTATTCAAGACTTTGAAGCTTTCTTT. Its protein product is CASSIQDFEAFF. The chain joins TRBV19 to TRBJ1-1, with unresolved D. There are 12 residues in the CDR3. Germline values: CDR1 LNHDA, CDR2 SQIVND (reference sequence). The V end was cut by 3 bases, the J end by 7 bases, with 9 bases between.